This T cell receptor beta chain was observed in a study of OX40 agonist ivuxolimab in advanced cancers. About the research overall: Earlier anti-PD-1, anti-PD-L1 or anti-CTLA-4 therapy was permitted; roughly 37% had received some.

This table comes from immunoSEQ multiplex PCR, and its TCRdb copy is limited to in-frame clones, with some not included. The table shows around 72,000 clones, with more than 80% occurring only once. The TCR originated in an adult with an advanced solid tumor such as melanoma, head and neck, liver or kidney cancer. The sample was CD4+ or CD8+ T cells sorted from blood, taken in a trial of the OX40 agonist ivuxolimab.

CDR3 DNA: TGTGCCAGCTCAGACCAGACGTTGGGGGAGCTGTTTTTT. This gives the protein CASSDQTLGELFF. This rearrangement joins TRBV18 to TRBJ2-2; D remains unclear. This CDR3 contains 13 residues. V lost 5 bases to trimming and J lost 8 bases, with 12 bases between them. In germline, CDR1 is KGHSH, CDR2 LQKENI.